The present T cell receptor beta chain was sequenced within a study of response to subunit inactivated influenza vaccine (dated by TCRdb to the late 2010s). For the wider study: The study used deep quantitative T cell receptor repertoire profiling to track responses to a trivalent subunit inactivated influenza vaccine. Broad study findings and their caveats: The authors suggested that each seasonal influenza vaccination may recruit only a limited number of new T cells.

The library was built by means of RT-PCR. These reads were obtained on an Illumina HiSeq 2500. TCRdb reran the public reads through fastp at Q25 and MiXCR, keeping productive beta chains. Each entry merges the rows of one CDR3 protein and shows their most common DNA and genes. Recorded for this sample are under 750,000 distinct CDR3 sequences; roughly 12% of them occurred a single time. The ten largest account for roughly a tenth of the sample. This clonotype was seen more than once but under ten times. The target of this receptor is not known. Base qualities were left out, and no much larger clone turns up one base away. The germline V gene (reference sequence) sets CDR1 to DFQATT and CDR2 to SNEGSKA. V and J lose 5 bases and 5 bases, and a span of 18 bases separates them. From cysteine to phenylalanine, the CDR3 is 14 amino acids long. The DNA shown is the 42-base CDR3, in frame from base 1.

The chain couples TRBV20-1 to TRBJ2-5, with the D call perhaps TRBD1 or TRBD2, each one matching 5 bases. Sequenced here: PBMCs from blood, sampled on the day of vaccination. This receptor was obtained from a man between 50 and 59 years old who received an inactivated influenza vaccine. Donor details come from another sample of the same person, matched by shared clones. The CDR3 region reads CSAAPAGTTETQYF. The DNA sequence is as follows: TGCAGTGCTGCCCCTGCCGGGACGACCGAGACCCAGTACTTC.